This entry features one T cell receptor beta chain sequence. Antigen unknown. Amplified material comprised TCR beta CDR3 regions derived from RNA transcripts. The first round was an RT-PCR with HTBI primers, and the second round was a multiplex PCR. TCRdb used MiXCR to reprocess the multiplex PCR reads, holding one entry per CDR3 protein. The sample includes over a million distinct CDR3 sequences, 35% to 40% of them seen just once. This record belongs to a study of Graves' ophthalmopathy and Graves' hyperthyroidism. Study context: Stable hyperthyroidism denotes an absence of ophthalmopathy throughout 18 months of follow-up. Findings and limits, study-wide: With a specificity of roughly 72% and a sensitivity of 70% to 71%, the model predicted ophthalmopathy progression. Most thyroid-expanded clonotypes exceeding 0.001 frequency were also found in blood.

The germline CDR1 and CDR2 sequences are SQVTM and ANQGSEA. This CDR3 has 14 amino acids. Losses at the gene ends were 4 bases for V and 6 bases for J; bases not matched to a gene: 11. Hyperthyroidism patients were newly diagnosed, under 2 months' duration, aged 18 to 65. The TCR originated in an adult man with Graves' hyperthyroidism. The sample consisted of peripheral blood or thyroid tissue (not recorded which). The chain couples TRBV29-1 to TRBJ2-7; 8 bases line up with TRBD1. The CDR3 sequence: CSVGLTGAPSEQYF. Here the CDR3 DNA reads TGCAGCGTTGGGTTGACAGGGGCCCCTTCCGAGCAGTACTTC.